Listed below are T cell receptor beta chains from one sample, sequenced in a study of T cell changes during pregnancy in multiple sclerosis. Profiling relied on immunoSEQ multiplex PCR, and the TCRdb table lists in-frame clones only, not all of them. Here the sample spans roughly 51,000 clones, around 93% being singletons. The specimen comprised CD4+ T cells from peripheral blood mononuclear cells, sampled after pregnancy. The receptors were gathered from a female donor in good health, enrolled as a control in a pregnancy study. The CDR3 runs from the conserved cysteine through the conserved F or W. The order of the fields is V gene, clone size, D gene, J gene, CDR3 protein, CDR3 DNA. A D gene is named only where the DNA matches it firmly. Clone size is stated in some rows and not others, as once, few, many or a class when expanded.

v_gene: TRBV7-2; abundance: once; d_gene: -; j_gene: TRBJ2-7; CDR3aa: CASSRSQGTEQYF; CDR3nt: TGTGCCAGCAGCCGATCCCAGGGGACCGAGCAGTACTTC
v_gene: TRBV4-3; abundance: few; d_gene: -; j_gene: TRBJ2-3; CDR3aa: CASSQTGISTDTQYF; CDR3nt: TGCGCCAGCAGTCAAACGGGGATTAGCACAGATACGCAGTATTTT
v_gene: TRBV12-2; abundance: -; d_gene: -; j_gene: TRBJ1-6; CDR3aa: CASRFPTVDRSSYNSPLHF; CDR3nt: TGTGCAAGTCGCTTCCCGACAGTCGATCGGAGCTCCTATAATTCACCCCTCCACTTT
v_gene: TRBV28; abundance: -; d_gene: -; j_gene: TRBJ1-1; CDR3aa: CASSLFMTGATEAFF; CDR3nt: TGTGCCAGCAGTTTATTTATGACAGGAGCCACTGAAGCTTTCTTT
v_gene: TRBV5-1; abundance: -; d_gene: -; j_gene: TRBJ1-4; CDR3aa: CASSPWAGGGTNEKLFF; CDR3nt: TGCGCCAGCAGTCCCTGGGCCGGGGGGGGAACTAATGAAAAACTGTTTTTT
v_gene: TRBV18; abundance: -; d_gene: TRBD2; j_gene: TRBJ2-1; CDR3aa: CASSRGLAGGYNEQFF; CDR3nt: TGTGCCAGCTCACGGGGACTAGCGGGGGGTTACAATGAGCAGTTCTTC
v_gene: TRBV6-4; abundance: once; d_gene: -; j_gene: TRBJ2-5; CDR3aa: CASSQRRGETQYF; CDR3nt: TGTGCCAGCAGCCAGCGGAGAGGGGAGACCCAGTACTTC
v_gene: TRBV9; abundance: -; d_gene: TRBD2; j_gene: TRBJ2-1; CDR3aa: CASSVALLAGVSSYNEQFF; CDR3nt: TGTGCCAGCAGCGTAGCTCTACTAGCGGGGGTGAGCTCCTACAATGAGCAGTTCTTC
v_gene: TRBV6-1; abundance: -; d_gene: -; j_gene: TRBJ2-7; CDR3aa: CASASAQGTYEQYF; CDR3nt: TGTGCCAGCGCTTCTGCACAGGGTACCTACGAGCAGTACTTC
v_gene: TRBV7-3; abundance: -; d_gene: TRBD1; j_gene: TRBJ2-7; CDR3aa: CASSSVPGQAEQYF; CDR3nt: TGTGCCAGCAGCTCCGTCCCGGGACAGGCCGAGCAGTACTTC
v_gene: TRBV7-9; abundance: -; d_gene: -; j_gene: TRBJ2-7; CDR3aa: CASSLVSGGRFNREQYF; CDR3nt: TGTGCCAGCAGCTTAGTTTCAGGTGGTCGGTTTAATCGCGAGCAGTACTTC
v_gene: TRBV5-1; abundance: -; d_gene: TRBD1; j_gene: TRBJ2-7; CDR3aa: CASTRGDRGKTLYEQYF; CDR3nt: TGCGCCAGCACCCGGGGAGACAGGGGGAAAACCCTCTACGAGCAGTACTTC
v_gene: TRBV18; abundance: -; d_gene: -; j_gene: TRBJ2-7; CDR3aa: CASSYRPYEQYF; CDR3nt: TGTGCCAGCTCCTATCGCCCCTACGAGCAGTACTTC
v_gene: TRBV4-2; abundance: many; d_gene: -; j_gene: TRBJ1-5; CDR3aa: CASSQPTGLNQPQHF; CDR3nt: TGTGCCAGCAGCCAACCGACAGGCTTGAATCAGCCCCAGCATTTT
v_gene: TRBV11-2; abundance: -; d_gene: -; j_gene: TRBJ2-2; CDR3aa: CASSLDRWGELFF; CDR3nt: TGTGCCAGCAGCTTAGATCGGTGGGGGGAGCTGTTTTTT
v_gene: TRBV30; abundance: -; d_gene: -; j_gene: TRBJ1-1; CDR3aa: CAWNRATEAFF; CDR3nt: TGTGCCTGGAACAGGGCCACTGAAGCTTTCTTT
v_gene: TRBV28; abundance: -; d_gene: -; j_gene: TRBJ2-3; CDR3aa: CASSPGTDTQYF; CDR3nt: TGTGCCAGCAGTCCCGGCACAGATACGCAGTATTTT
v_gene: TRBV19; abundance: -; d_gene: -; j_gene: TRBJ1-2; CDR3aa: CASSTGSQGNYGYTF; CDR3nt: TGTGCCAGTAGTACGGGTTCACAGGGTAACTATGGCTACACCTTC
v_gene: TRBV28; abundance: -; d_gene: -; j_gene: TRBJ1-5; CDR3aa: CASSTTGVFQPQHF; CDR3nt: TGTGCCAGCAGTACCACAGGTGTTTTCCAGCCCCAGCATTTT
v_gene: TRBV7-2; abundance: -; d_gene: -; j_gene: TRBJ1-4; CDR3aa: CASSFGQSEKLFF; CDR3nt: TGTGCCAGCAGCTTTGGACAGAGTGAAAAACTGTTTTTT
v_gene: TRBV6-6; abundance: once; d_gene: TRBD1; j_gene: TRBJ2-3; CDR3aa: CASRRDSVADTQYF; CDR3nt: TGTGCCAGCAGGAGGGACAGCGTCGCGGATACGCAGTATTTT
v_gene: TRBV19; abundance: once; d_gene: TRBD1; j_gene: TRBJ2-2; CDR3aa: CASRRTGRMISAGELFF; CDR3nt: TGTGCCAGTAGGAGGACAGGTCGGATGATTAGCGCCGGGGAGCTGTTTTTT
v_gene: TRBV7-9; abundance: -; d_gene: -; j_gene: TRBJ1-3; CDR3aa: CASSSTSGSGNTIYF; CDR3nt: TGTGCCAGCAGCTCGACTTCGGGGAGCGGGAATACCATATATTTT
v_gene: TRBV7-2; abundance: once; d_gene: TRBD2; j_gene: TRBJ2-5; CDR3aa: CASSLALAGWETQYF; CDR3nt: TGTGCCAGCAGCTTAGCCTTAGCGGGGTGGGAGACCCAGTACTTC